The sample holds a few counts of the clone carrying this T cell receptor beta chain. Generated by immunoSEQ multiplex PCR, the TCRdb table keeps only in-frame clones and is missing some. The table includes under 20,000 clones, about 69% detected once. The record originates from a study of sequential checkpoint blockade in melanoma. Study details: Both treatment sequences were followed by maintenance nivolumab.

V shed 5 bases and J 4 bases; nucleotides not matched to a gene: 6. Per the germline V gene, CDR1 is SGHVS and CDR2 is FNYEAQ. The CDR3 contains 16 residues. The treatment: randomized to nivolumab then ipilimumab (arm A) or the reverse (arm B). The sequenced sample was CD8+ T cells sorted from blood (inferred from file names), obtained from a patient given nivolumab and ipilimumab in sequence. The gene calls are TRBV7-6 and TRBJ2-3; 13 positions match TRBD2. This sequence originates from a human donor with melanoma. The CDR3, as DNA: TGTGCCAGCAGCCCCCGGACTAGCGGGGGCTCAGATACGCAGTATTTT. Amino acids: CASSPRTSGGSDTQYF.